The entry below gives a single T cell receptor (beta chain) sequence along with its context. V was shortened by 2 bases and J by 6 bases, with 15 bases between the two germline ends. The CDR3 spans 15 residues. Germline-derived CDR1 and CDR2 are SGHNT and YYREEE (reference sequence). The data are from a study of T cell changes during pregnancy in multiple sclerosis. TCRdb keeps only in-frame clones here, not all; method: immunoSEQ multiplex PCR. This table holds roughly 100,000 clones, about 90% found once. This chain links TRBV5-4 with TRBJ2-1; weak D call: TRBD1 (5 bases). Sample: peripheral blood, taken after pregnancy. The sequence came from a female donor with multiple sclerosis, enrolled in a pregnancy study. The CDR3 coding sequence is TGTGCCAGCAGCTTTTGGGGCAGAACCCTCAATGAGCAGTTCTTC. It translates to CASSFWGRTLNEQFF.